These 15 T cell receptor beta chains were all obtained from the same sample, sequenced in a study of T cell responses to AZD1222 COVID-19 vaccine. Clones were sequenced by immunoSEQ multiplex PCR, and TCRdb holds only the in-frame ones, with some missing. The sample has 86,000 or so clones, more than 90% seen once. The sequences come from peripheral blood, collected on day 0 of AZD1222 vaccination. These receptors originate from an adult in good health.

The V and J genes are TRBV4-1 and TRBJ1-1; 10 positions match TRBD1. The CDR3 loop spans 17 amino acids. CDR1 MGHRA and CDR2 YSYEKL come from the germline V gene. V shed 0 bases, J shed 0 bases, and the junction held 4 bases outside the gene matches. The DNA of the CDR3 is TGCGCCAGCAGCCAAGACAGGGGACAGGGGTTGAACACTGAAGCTTTCTTT. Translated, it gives CASSQDRGQGLNTEAFF.

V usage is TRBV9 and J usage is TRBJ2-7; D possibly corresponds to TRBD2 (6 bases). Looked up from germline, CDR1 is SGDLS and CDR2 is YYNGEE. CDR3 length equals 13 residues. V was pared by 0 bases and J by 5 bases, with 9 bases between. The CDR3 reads CASSVAGEDEQYF. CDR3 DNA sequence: TGTGCCAGCAGCGTAGCGGGAGAGGACGAGCAGTACTTC.

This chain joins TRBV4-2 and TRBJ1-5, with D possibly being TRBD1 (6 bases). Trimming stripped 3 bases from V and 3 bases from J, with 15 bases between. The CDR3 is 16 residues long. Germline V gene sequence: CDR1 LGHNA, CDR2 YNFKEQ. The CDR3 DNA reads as TGTGCCAGCAGCCAGAGGGGGGGACAAGCCAATCAGCCCCAGCATTTT. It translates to CASSQRGGQANQPQHF.

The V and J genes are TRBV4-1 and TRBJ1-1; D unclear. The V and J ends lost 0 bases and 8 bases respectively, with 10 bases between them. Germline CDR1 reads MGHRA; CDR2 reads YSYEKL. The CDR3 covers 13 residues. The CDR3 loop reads CASSQDGGEEAFF. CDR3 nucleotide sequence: TGCGCCAGCAGCCAAGATGGCGGGGAAGAAGCTTTCTTT.

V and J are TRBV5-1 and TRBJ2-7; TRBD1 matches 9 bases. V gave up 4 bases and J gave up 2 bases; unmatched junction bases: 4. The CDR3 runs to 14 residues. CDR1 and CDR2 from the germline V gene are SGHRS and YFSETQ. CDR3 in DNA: TGCGCCAGCAGCCTACAGGGGGCTACCTACGAGCAGTACTTC. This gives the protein CASSLQGATYEQYF.

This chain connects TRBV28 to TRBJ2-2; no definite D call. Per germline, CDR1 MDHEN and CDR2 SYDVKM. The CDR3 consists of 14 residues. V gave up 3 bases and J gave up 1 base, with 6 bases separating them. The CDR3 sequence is CASSLVGNTGELFF. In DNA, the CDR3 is TGTGCCAGCAGTTTGGTGGGGAACACCGGGGAGCTGTTTTTT.

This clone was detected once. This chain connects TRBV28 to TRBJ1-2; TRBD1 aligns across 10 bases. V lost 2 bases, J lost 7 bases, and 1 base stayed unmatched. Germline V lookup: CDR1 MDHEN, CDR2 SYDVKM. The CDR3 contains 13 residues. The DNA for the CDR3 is TGTGCCAGCAGTTTAGGACAGGGGGGTGGCTACACCTTC. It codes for CASSLGQGGGYTF.

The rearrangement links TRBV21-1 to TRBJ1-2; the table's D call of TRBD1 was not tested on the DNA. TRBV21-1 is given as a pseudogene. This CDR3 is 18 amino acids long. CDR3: CASGYQAGRRLANYGYTF. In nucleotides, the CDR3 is TGTGCCAGCGGCTACCAGGCTGGAAGACGGCTCGCTAACTATGGCTACACCTTC.

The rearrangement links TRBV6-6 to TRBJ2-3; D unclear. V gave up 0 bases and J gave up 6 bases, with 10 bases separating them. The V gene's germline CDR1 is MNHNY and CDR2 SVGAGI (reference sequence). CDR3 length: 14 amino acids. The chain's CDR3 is CASSYSIQADTQYF. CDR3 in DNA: TGTGCCAGCAGTTACTCGATCCAGGCTGATACGCAGTATTTT.

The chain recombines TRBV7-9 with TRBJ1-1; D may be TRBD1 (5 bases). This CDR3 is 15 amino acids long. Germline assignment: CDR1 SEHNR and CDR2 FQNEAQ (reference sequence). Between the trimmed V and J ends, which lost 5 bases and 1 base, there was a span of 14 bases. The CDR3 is CASSAGDRRNTEAFF. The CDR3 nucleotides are TGTGCCAGCAGCGCGGGGGACCGAAGGAACACTGAAGCTTTCTTT.

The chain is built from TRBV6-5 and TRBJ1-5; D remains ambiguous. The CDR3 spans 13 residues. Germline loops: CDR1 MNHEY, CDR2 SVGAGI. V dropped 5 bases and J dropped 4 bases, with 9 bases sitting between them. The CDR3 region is CASSPGKNQPQHF. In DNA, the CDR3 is TGTGCCAGCAGTCCGGGGAAGAATCAGCCCCAGCATTTT.

The chain's CDR3 is CSVSGTGGEKLFF. The CDR3 DNA reads as TGCAGCGTATCCGGGACAGGGGGCGAAAAACTGTTTTTT. This chain links TRBV29-1 with TRBJ1-4, with 12 bases matching TRBD1. V lost 6 bases, J lost 8 bases, and 4 bases stayed unmatched. Germline CDR1 reads SQVTM; CDR2 reads ANQGSEA. CDR3 length: 13 amino acids.

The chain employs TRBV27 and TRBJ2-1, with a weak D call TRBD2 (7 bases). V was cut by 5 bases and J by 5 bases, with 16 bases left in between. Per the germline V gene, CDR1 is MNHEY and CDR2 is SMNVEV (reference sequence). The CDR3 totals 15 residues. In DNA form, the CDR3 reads TGTGCCAGCAGTCAGCCGGGGGGCCCTGACAATGAGCAGTTCTTC. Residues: CASSQPGGPDNEQFF.

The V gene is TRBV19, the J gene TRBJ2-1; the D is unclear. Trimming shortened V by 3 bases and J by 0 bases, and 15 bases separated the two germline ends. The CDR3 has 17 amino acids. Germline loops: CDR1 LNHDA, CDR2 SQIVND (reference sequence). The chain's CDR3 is CASSMIPSSSSYNEQFF. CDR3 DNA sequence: TGTGCCAGTAGTATGATCCCCTCCTCCAGCTCCTACAATGAGCAGTTCTTC.

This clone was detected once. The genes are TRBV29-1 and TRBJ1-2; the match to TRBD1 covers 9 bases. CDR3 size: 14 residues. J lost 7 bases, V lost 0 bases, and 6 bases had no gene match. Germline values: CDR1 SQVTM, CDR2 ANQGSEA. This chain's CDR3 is CSVEEDRGFSGYTF. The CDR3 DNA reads TGCAGCGTTGAAGAGGACAGGGGTTTTTCTGGCTACACCTTC. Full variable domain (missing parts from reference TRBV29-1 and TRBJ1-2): SAVISQKPSRDICQRGTSLTIQCQVDSQVTMMFWYRQQPGQSLTLIATANQGSEATYESGFVIDKFPISRPNLTFSTLTVSNMSPEDSSIYLCSVEEDRGFSGYTFGSGTRLTVV.